The 24 T cell receptor beta chains below come from one sample, sequenced in a study of control samples from healthy donors and cancer patients. Measured with immunoSEQ multiplex PCR; TCRdb has only the in-frame clones, and not every one. This sample carries about 86,000 clones, roughly nine tenths of them seen once, and the ten largest clones take about 8.6%. Sequenced input: PBMCs. The receptors shown here come from a woman aged 45 to 65 with colorectal cancer.

The chain couples TRBV19 to TRBJ2-7, with 7 bases lining up with TRBD2. V lost 5 bases to trimming and J lost 7 bases; unmatched junction nucleotides: 8. CDR3 length: 13 amino acids. Per germline, CDR1 LNHDA and CDR2 SQIVND (reference sequence). The CDR3 bases are TGTGCCAGTAGTCCCCAAACCGGGGGGGAGCAGTACGTC. Translation: CASSPQTGGEQYV.

This chain joins TRBV5-1 and TRBJ2-1; tentative D call: TRBD1 (6 bases). V lost 0 bases to trimming and J lost 6 bases, with 7 bases between them. Germline V CDR1 and CDR2: SGHRS, YFSETQ. This CDR3 has 13 amino acids. The CDR3 coding sequence is TGCGCCAGCAGCTTGGAACAGGGCAATGAGCAGTTCTTC. It translates to CASSLEQGNEQFF.

V is TRBV5-1 and J is TRBJ2-2; D is unclear. The ends were cut back, 4 bases at V and 2 bases at J, with 18 bases in the middle. Germline CDR1 reads SGHRS; CDR2 reads YFSETQ. The CDR3 sequence is 17 residues long. CDR3 in DNA: TGCGCCAGCAGCCCAACCCCGGGCCGTAGAAACACCGGGGAGCTGTTTTTT. Translated: CASSPTPGRRNTGELFF. Variable domain in full (rest from reference TRBV5-1 and TRBJ2-2): KAGVTQTPRYLIKTRGQQVTLSCSPISGHRSVSWYQQTPGQGLQFLFEYFSETQRNKGNFPGRFSGRQFSNSRSEMNVSTLELGDSALYLCASSPTPGRRNTGELFFGEGSRLTVL.

For the CDR3, the DNA is TGTGCCAGCAGGGAGACTAGCGGGGGAGCGACGACCCAGTACTTC. This encodes CASRETSGGATTQYF. The chain couples TRBV2 to TRBJ2-5, with TRBD2 matching over 12 bases. With 6 bases clipped from V and 7 bases from J, the junction kept 9 bases outside the gene matches. The CDR3 has 15 residues. The germline gives CDR1 SNHLY, CDR2 FYNNEI. Based on the CDR3 plus reference TRBV2 and TRBJ2-5, the full variable domain is EPEVTQTPSHQVTQMGQEVILRCVPISNHLYFYWYRQILGQKVEFLVSFYNNEISEKSEIFDDQFSVERPDGSNFTLKIRSTKLEDSAMYFCASRETSGGATTQYFGPGTRLLVL.

The CDR3 sequence: CASSSVASGGKDTDTQYF. The CDR3 nucleotides are TGTGCCAGCAGTTCGGTGGCTAGCGGGGGGAAAGACACAGATACGCAGTATTTT. The genes are TRBV27 and TRBJ2-3, with TRBD2 identical over 11 bases. The CDR3 covers 18 residues. V shed 4 bases, J shed 2 bases, and the junction held 11 bases outside the gene matches. Looked up from germline, CDR1 is MNHEY and CDR2 is SMNVEV (reference sequence).

This clone came up once. The DNA of the CDR3 is TGTGCCAGCACCAGTGGGCGGGGGGAAGGCTACGAGCAGTACGTC. It yields the protein CASTSGRGEGYEQYV. The chain links TRBV6-5 to TRBJ2-7; 8 positions agree with TRBD2. Trimming took 7 bases from V and 3 from J; bases not matched to a gene: 11. Germline CDR1 reads MNHEY; CDR2 reads SVGAGI. CDR3 length: 15 amino acids.

As for this clone: A junction end diverges from the germline sequence, so it may reflect a read error. The chain recombines TRBV5-1 with TRBJ1-2; weak D call: TRBD1 (6 bases). Germline lookup yields CDR1 SGHRS and CDR2 YFSETQ. The CDR3 runs to 13 residues. The CDR3 loop reads CARSGGGGEGYTF. CDR3 nucleotides: TGCGCCCGCAGCGGGGGCGGGGGGGAGGGCTACACCTTC.

J is TRBJ1-1 and V is TRBV29-1, with 9 nucleotides matching TRBD1. The CDR3 totals 17 residues. V was clipped by 3 bases and J by 1 base; unmatched bases: 12. The germline V gene has CDR1 SQVTM and CDR2 ANQGSEA. The CDR3 is CSVDEGQGIWANTEAFF. The CDR3 DNA is TGCAGCGTTGATGAGGGACAGGGAATCTGGGCGAACACTGAAGCTTTCTTT.

The V and J genes are TRBV7-2 and TRBJ2-7; 8 positions match TRBD2. The junction had 5 bases not matched to a gene; V was cut back by 1 base and J by 3 bases. The CDR3 is 15 residues long. The germline CDR1 and CDR2 sequences are SGHTA and FQGNSA. The CDR3: CASSLEAGAHYEQYV. DNA for the CDR3: TGTGCCAGCAGCTTAGAAGCGGGGGCTCACTACGAGCAGTACGTC.

The chain is built from TRBV5-1 and TRBJ1-5, with D maybe TRBD1 (5 bases). The CDR3 totals 13 residues. Trimming removed 10 bases from V and 4 bases from J, with 15 bases in between. Germline V gene data show CDR1 as SGHRS and CDR2 as YFSETQ. CDR3 protein: CASSPGNNQPQHF. The CDR3 coding sequence is TGCGCCTCGAGTCCAGGGAATAATCAGCCCCAGCATTTT.

V and J are TRBV7-2 and TRBJ1-3; 11 bases are a match to TRBD1. This CDR3 has 16 amino acids. With 1 base clipped from V and 4 bases from J, the junction kept 3 bases outside the gene matches. Germline CDR1 reads SGHTA; CDR2 reads FQGNSA. For the CDR3, the DNA is TGTGCCAGCAGCTTAGAGGGACAGGGGGTCGGAAACACCATATATTTT. Its protein product is CASSLEGQGVGNTIYF.

This chain joins TRBV18 and TRBJ2-3, with TRBD2 matching over 7 bases. In germline, CDR1 is KGHSH, CDR2 LQKENI. Trimming cost V 3 bases and J 1 base; bases outside gene matches: 7. CDR3 length equals 16 residues. The CDR3 bases are TGTGCCAGCTCACCCCCTAGCGGCGGGGGCACAGATACGCAGTATTTT. Protein sequence: CASSPPSGGGTDTQYF.

The V and J genes are TRBV20-1 and TRBJ2-2; D not resolved. CDR1 is DFQATT and CDR2 is SNEGSKA in the germline V gene (reference sequence). The CDR3 spans 11 residues. Deletions cut 4 bases from V and 8 bases from J, with 8 bases between. CDR3 DNA sequence: TGCAGTGCTACCCTCGGGGGGGAGCTGTTTTTT. Protein: CSATLGGELFF.

The chain uses TRBV7-8 and TRBJ2-5; either TRBD1 or TRBD2 may supply D (5 bases each). The CDR3 is 14 residues long. Germline V lookup: CDR1 SGHVS, CDR2 FQNEAQ. Trimming left V 9 bases short and J 0 bases short, with 14 bases between. For the CDR3, the DNA is TGTGCCAGTAACCGGTGGGGGAACCAAGAGACCCAGTACTTC. The encoded protein is CASNRWGNQETQYF.

This clone ranks as medium-sized. The chain employs TRBV2 and TRBJ1-4; TRBD1 aligns across 10 bases. J was trimmed by 6 bases and V by 6 bases; bases with no gene match: 1. The CDR3 is 13 residues long. Germline V gene sequence: CDR1 SNHLY, CDR2 FYNNEI. CDR3 sequence (DNA): TGTGCCAGCAGAGGGACAGGGGATGAAAAACTGTTTTTT. Its protein product is CASRGTGDEKLFF.

The rearrangement links TRBV7-8 to TRBJ2-2; TRBD1 matches at 7 bases. With 3 bases clipped from V and 4 bases from J, the junction kept 5 bases outside the gene matches. This CDR3 has 15 residues. In germline, CDR1 is SGHVS, CDR2 FQNEAQ. DNA of the CDR3: TGTGCCAGCAGCTTGGCCGGGACAGTCACCGGGGAGCTGTTTTTT. It specifies CASSLAGTVTGELFF.

The V and J genes are TRBV20-1 and TRBJ2-5; D is uncertain. Germline values: CDR1 DFQATT, CDR2 SNEGSKA (reference sequence). Trimming stripped 3 bases from V and 5 bases from J, with 7 bases between. The length of the CDR3 is 11 residues. CDR3 loop: CSASFRETQYF. CDR3 bases: TGCAGTGCTAGTTTTAGGGAGACCCAGTACTTC.

The J gene is TRBJ1-3, the V gene TRBV6-1; D unresolved. The V end lost 3 bases, the J end lost 0 bases, and 9 bases lay between the germline ends. The CDR3 is made up of 15 amino acids. The germline V gene has CDR1 MNHNS and CDR2 SASEGT. CDR3 sequence reads: CASSERKASGNTIYF. The CDR3 nucleotides are TGTGCCAGCAGTGAGCGTAAGGCCTCTGGAAACACCATATATTTT.

This sequence joins TRBV13 and TRBJ1-1; 9 positions agree with TRBD1. Germline V gives CDR1 PRHDT, CDR2 FYEKMQ (reference sequence). V was pared by 5 bases and J by 7 bases, with 14 bases of the junction left unmatched. The CDR3 runs 16 residues. This chain's CDR3 is CASSPSGTGLWGEAFF. The CDR3 nucleotides read TGTGCCAGCAGCCCCAGTGGGACAGGGCTTTGGGGTGAAGCTTTCTTT.

V usage is TRBV6-5 and J usage is TRBJ1-1; possibly TRBD1 for D (6 bases). The germline V gene encodes CDR1 MNHEY and CDR2 SVGAGI. Trimming pared 0 bases from V and 10 bases from J, leaving 15 bases between. The CDR3 is 14 amino acids. CDR3 DNA sequence: TGTGCCAGCAGTTACTCGAGAATGTCAGGGGCAGCTTTCTTT. Translating it yields CASSYSRMSGAAFF.

This clone has a single count. The genes are TRBV7-8 and TRBJ1-2; TRBD1 matches 7 bases. V gave up 2 bases and J gave up 4 bases; unmatched junction bases: 1. CDR3 size: 13 residues. Germline V CDR1 and CDR2: SGHVS, FQNEAQ. CDR3 sequence: CASSLSGGYGYTF. The CDR3 nucleotides read TGTGCCAGCAGCTTATCAGGGGGCTATGGCTACACCTTC.

J is TRBJ2-1 and V is TRBV6-6; D gene uncertain. Germline CDR1 MNHNY, CDR2 SVGAGI (reference sequence). The V end lost 2 bases, the J end lost 9 bases, and 11 bases lay between the germline ends. CDR3 length: 13 residues. This CDR3 is CASSYPIEGEQFF. In nucleotides, the CDR3 is TGTGCCAGCAGTTACCCCATTGAAGGTGAGCAGTTCTTC.

The V gene is TRBV9, the J gene TRBJ2-2; 8 bases are a match to TRBD1. The length of the CDR3 is 14 residues. J lost 4 bases, V lost 5 bases, and 4 bases had no gene match. From germline, CDR1 is SGDLS and CDR2 YYNGEE. CDR3 region: CASSQGASTGELFF. The CDR3 DNA reads as TGTGCCAGCAGTCAGGGGGCATCCACCGGGGAGCTGTTTTTT.

This CDR3 is CASSLDSGSYNEQFF. The CDR3 DNA reads as TGTGCCAGCAGCCTAGACTCGGGGAGCTACAATGAGCAGTTCTTC. The chain couples TRBV7-9 to TRBJ2-1, with a possible D match to TRBD2 (5 bases). Germline CDR1 SEHNR, CDR2 FQNEAQ (reference sequence). The CDR3 length is 15 residues. V was cut by 5 bases and J by 3 bases, with 14 bases left in between.